This T cell receptor beta chain was recovered during a study of blood T cell repertoires in COVID-19. The protocol was immunoSEQ multiplex PCR, while the TCRdb copy is restricted to in-frame clones and leaves out a portion. This sample has some 200,000 clones, with more than 75% found just once. This clone was detected only a few times. This CDR3 has 13 residues. Germline V CDR1 and CDR2: MGHDK, SYGVNS. V gave up 10 bases and J gave up 4 bases; unmatched junction bases: 7. This rearrangement joins TRBV25-1 to TRBJ1-1, with 9 bases fitting TRBD1. The sequenced sample consisted of peripheral blood. The clonotype originates from a woman aged 70 to 79 with COVID-19, enrolled during active disease. CDR3 protein: CATTQGAITEAFF. The DNA of the CDR3 is TGTGCCACCACACAGGGGGCCATCACTGAAGCTTTCTTT.